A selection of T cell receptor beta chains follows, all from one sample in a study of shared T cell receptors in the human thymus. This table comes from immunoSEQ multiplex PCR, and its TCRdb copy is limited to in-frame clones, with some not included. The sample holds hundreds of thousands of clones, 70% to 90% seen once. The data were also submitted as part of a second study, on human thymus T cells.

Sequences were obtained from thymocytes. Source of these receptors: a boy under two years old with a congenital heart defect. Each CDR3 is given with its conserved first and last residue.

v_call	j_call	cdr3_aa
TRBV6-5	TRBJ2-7	CASSYSSGSSYEQYF
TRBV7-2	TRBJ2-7	CASSPVRGDEQYF
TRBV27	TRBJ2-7	CASRQDPTGTYEQYF
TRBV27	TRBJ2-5	CASSSSGDRETQYF
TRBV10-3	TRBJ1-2	CAISEGTDGYTF
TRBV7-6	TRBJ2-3	CASSSLLGQGGTDTQYF
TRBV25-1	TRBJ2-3	CASSWVGPGLALDTQYF
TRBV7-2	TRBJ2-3	CASSLRGTTSTDTQYF
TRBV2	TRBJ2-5	CASSEGLSGEETQYF
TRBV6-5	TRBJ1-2	CASRQGQGASYGYTF
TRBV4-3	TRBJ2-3	CASSQVSDRGSTDTQYF
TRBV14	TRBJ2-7	CASSQVSPGGSEQYF
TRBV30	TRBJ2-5	CAWRRNRGSVGETQYF
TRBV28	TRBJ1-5	CASSTLGGEGNQPQHF
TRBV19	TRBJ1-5	CASTNLLGRSNQPQHF
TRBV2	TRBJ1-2	CARKTPGQSLYGYTF
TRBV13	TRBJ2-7	CASSLGRGASYEQYF
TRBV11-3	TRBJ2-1	CASRPGTPSYNEQFF
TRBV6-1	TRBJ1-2	CASSQKTGNYGYTF
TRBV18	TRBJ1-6	CASSRGTYNSPLHF
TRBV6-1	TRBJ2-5	CASEPSARETQYF
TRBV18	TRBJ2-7	CASSSGVPYEQYF
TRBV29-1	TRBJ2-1	CSVESIHSYNEQFF
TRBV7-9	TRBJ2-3	CAWRFDTDTQYF
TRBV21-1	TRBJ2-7	CASSKGKGGGEPYEQYF
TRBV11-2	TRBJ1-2	CASSFPTTGNSYGYTF
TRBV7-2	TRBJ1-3	CASSLVEGPSGNTIYF
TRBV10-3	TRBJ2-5	CAISEGGRVQTQYF
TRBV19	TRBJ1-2	CASSIGLLTGEDYGYTF
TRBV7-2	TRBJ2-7	CASGDPTSGPSYEQYF
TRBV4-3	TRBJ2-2	CASSKTGQGAAGGVRTGELFF
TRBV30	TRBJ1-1	CAWSLQGSTEAFF
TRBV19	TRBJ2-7	CASSIRDRTGRSSYEQYF
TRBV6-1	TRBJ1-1	CASKGARGTEAFF
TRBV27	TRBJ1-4	CASSLFGDRGGNEKLFF
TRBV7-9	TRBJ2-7	CASSCEASYEQYF
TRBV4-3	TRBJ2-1	CASSQGEGRVNEQFF
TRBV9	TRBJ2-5	CASSVGGTSGRETQYF
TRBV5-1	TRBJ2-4	CASSLGGTGRPAKNIQYF
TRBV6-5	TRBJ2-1	CASSCIHRVDEQFF
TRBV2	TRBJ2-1	CASSVRGTGPYNEQFF
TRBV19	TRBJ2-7	CASSPGTGIYEQYF
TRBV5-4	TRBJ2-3	CASIPWGLAGPGTDTQYF
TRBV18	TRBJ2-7	CASSPRPSGSDEQYF
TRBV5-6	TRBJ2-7	CASSSGLRRDYEQYF
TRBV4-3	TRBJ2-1	CASSLNKRETRAGSYNEQFF
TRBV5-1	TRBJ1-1	CASSLGQGNIHGTEAFF
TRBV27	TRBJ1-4	CASSSLTGGNEKLFF
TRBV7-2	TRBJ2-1	CASNENGLAGGGNEQFF
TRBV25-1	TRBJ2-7	CASSAPPGLAGCEQYF
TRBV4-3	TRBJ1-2	CASSQVNGYTF
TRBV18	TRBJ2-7	CASSPVDSELYEQYF
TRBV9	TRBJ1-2	CASSPARDRGSVLWGYTF
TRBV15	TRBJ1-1	CATSRAHGGLNTEAFF